This T cell receptor beta chain comes out of a study of early T cells in non-severe SARS-CoV-2 infection. With regard to this clonotype: A much larger clone lies one base from this, so it may be a read error.

Germline V gene data show CDR1 as MDHEN and CDR2 as SYDVKM. V lost 7 bases, J lost 4 bases, and 1 base stayed unmatched. This CDR3 comprises 13 residues. Via MiXCR, TCRdb re-called the 5' RACE reads, giving one row per CDR3 protein. The repertoire holds roughly 65,000 distinct CDR3 sequences, 11% seen once, with 5.5% to 7% in the top ten. The sample was whole blood. The chain is built from TRBV28 and TRBJ2-1; 10 bases match TRBD2. This clonotype was sampled from an adult who was a healthcare worker with PCR-confirmed SARS-CoV-2 infection or an uninfected control (not recorded which). The DNA of the CDR3 is TGTGCCAGCACACTAGCGGGATACAATGAGCAGTTCTTC. Amino acids: CASTLAGYNEQFF.